This T cell receptor (beta chain) comes out of a study of blood T cell repertoires in COVID-19. V was trimmed by 2 bases and J by 4 bases, leaving 13 bases between them. CDR3 size: 15 residues. Germline V gene sequence: CDR1 PRHDT, CDR2 FYEKMQ (reference sequence). This clone was detected a few times. Sequencing used immunoSEQ multiplex PCR; TCRdb keeps in-frame clones, though not all of them. The sample has about 430,000 clones; over 75% are singletons. Individuals aged roughly 18 to 95 years were recruited from about two dozen US areas. The clonotype originates from a man aged 30 to 45 who had recovered from COVID-19. The chain employs TRBV13 and TRBJ2-3, with unresolved D. The sequenced sample was PBMCs or T cells enriched from blood (not recorded which). In nucleotides, the CDR3 is TGTGCCAGCAGCTTATACCTCTCTATCCCAGATACGCAGTATTTT. It specifies CASSLYLSIPDTQYF. Full variable domain (rest looked up from reference TRBV13 and TRBJ2-3): AAGVIQSPRHLIKEKRETATLKCYPIPRHDTVYWYQQGPGQDPQFLISFYEKMQSDKGSIPDRFSAQQFSDYHSELNMSSLELGDSALYFCASSLYLSIPDTQYFGPGTRLTVL.